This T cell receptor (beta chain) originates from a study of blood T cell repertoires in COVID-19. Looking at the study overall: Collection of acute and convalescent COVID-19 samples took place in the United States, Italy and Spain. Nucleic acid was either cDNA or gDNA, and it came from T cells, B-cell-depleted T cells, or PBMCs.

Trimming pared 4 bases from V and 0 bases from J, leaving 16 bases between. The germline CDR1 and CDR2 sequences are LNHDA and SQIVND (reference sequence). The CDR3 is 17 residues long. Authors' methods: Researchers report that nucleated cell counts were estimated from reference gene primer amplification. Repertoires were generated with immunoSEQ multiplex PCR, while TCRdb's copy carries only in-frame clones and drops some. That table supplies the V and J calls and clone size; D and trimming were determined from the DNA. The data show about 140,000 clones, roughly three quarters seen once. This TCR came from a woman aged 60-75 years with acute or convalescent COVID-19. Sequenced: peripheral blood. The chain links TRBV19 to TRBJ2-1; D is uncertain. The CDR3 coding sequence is TGTGCCAGTAGTAAGGAGTTCGGGTTAAGCTCCTACAATGAGCAGTTCTTC. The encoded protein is CASSKEFGLSSYNEQFF.